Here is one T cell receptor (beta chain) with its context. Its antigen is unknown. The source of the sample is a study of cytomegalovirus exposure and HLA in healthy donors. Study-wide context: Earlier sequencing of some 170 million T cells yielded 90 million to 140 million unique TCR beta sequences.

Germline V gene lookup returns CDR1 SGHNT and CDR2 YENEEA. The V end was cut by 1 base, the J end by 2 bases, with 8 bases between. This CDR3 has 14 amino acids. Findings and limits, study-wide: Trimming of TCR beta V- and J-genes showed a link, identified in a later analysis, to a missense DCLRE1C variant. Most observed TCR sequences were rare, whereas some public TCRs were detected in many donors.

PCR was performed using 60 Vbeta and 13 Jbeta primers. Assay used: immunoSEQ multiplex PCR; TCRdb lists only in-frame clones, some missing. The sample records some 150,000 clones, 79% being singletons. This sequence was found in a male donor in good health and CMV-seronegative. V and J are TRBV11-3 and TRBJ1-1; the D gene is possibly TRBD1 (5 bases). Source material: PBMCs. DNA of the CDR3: TGTGCCAGCAGCTTAGGCGGGGCCAACACTGAAGCTTTCTTT. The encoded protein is CASSLGGANTEAFF.